One T cell receptor (beta chain) is described in this entry. The source of the sample is a study of cytomegalovirus exposure and HLA in healthy donors. The PCR contained 60 Vbeta and 13 Jbeta primers. Only in-frame clones appear in the TCRdb table, and some are missing; sequencing was by immunoSEQ multiplex PCR. The sample holds under 200,000 clones; approximately 85% are singletons and the top ten take around 2.3%. After removal of 1 base from V and 6 bases from J, the junction contained 8 bases not matched to a gene. The CDR3 contains 15 residues. Germline lookup yields CDR1 SGHTA and CDR2 FQGNSA. V is TRBV7-2 and J is TRBJ2-7, with TRBD2 matching 8 bases. The TCR was taken from a woman aged 45-65 years in good health and CMV-seronegative. The sample was PBMCs. The CDR3: CASSLGLARVSEQYF. CDR3 nucleotide sequence: TGTGCCAGCAGCTTAGGACTAGCGAGAGTCTCCGAGCAGTACTTC.